These T cell receptor beta chains were read from a single sample in a study of cytomegalovirus exposure and HLA in healthy donors. Assay used: immunoSEQ multiplex PCR; TCRdb lists only in-frame clones, some missing. Of fewer than 250,000 clones listed, around 86% are singletons. Sequenced material: PBMCs. These receptors were taken from a woman aged 18-29 years in good health and CMV-seropositive. Each CDR3 is given without its conserved first and last residue.

length	J	V	CDR3
13	TRBJ2-5	TRBV28	ASRLPGLARETQY
11	TRBJ1-5	TRBV6-5	ASSYKEDQPQH
10	TRBJ1-5	TRBV27	ASSPGGQPQH
16	TRBJ2-6	TRBV4-1	ASSQSGTLTWGANVLT
11	TRBJ1-2	TRBV18	ASSPPIAAGYT
13	TRBJ2-7	TRBV9	ASSVESGDRDEQY
12	TRBJ1-2	TRBV23-1	ASSHHRVGYGYT
11	TRBJ1-3	TRBV28	ANQGGSGNTIY
11	TRBJ1-2	TRBV10-3	AISEDRNYGYT
11	TRBJ2-4	TRBV27	ASSLGRKNIQY
14	TRBJ2-3	TRBV19	ASRGGLAGSTDTQY
14	TRBJ2-3	TRBV5-6	ASSRADRGKTDTQY
13	TRBJ2-1	TRBV15	ATSISTSGGHEQF
14	TRBJ2-2	TRBV5-4	AISGAEAGRTGELF
12	TRBJ2-7	TRBV4-1	ASSQEGQGYEQY
12	TRBJ1-1	TRBV6-5	ASSIDRAGTEAF
15	TRBJ2-5	TRBV27	ASSEIPAGAGGETQY
13	TRBJ2-1	TRBV28	ASGKGEGPYNEQF
12	TRBJ1-3	TRBV25-1	ASSAGISGNTIY
13	TRBJ2-1	TRBV6-4	ASSDSLAGGNEQF
11	TRBJ1-1	TRBV30	AWSGHRGQEAF
12	TRBJ1-1	TRBV6-5	ASSYSSTGGDAF
14	TRBJ2-3	TRBV5-1	ASSFGTSGIWDTQY
12	TRBJ2-1	TRBV11-2	ASSLDWQNNEQF
14	TRBJ2-7	TRBV27	ASFLRVGRAYYEQY
13	TRBJ2-7	TRBV14	ASSHGGGTGHEQY
14	TRBJ2-1	TRBV7-8	ASSPSWRDPNNEQF
14	TRBJ2-2	TRBV5-6	ASSLGLAGVTGELF
12	TRBJ2-7	TRBV28	ATSAGTSGYEQY
14	TRBJ2-1	TRBV7-6	ASSLGTGGAGNEQF
15	TRBJ2-6	TRBV28	ASSLQGLAPGANVLT
12	TRBJ2-5	TRBV9	ASSVSGGRETQY
12	TRBJ1-1	TRBV15	ATSRDGRDAEAF
13	TRBJ2-1	TRBV6-5	ASSPGLAGGNEQF
11	TRBJ1-1	TRBV29-1	SVGQAMNTEAF
14	TRBJ1-1	TRBV4-1	ASSQTGGAVNTEAF
11	TRBJ2-1	TRBV19	ASSYRTYNEQF
11	TRBJ2-3	TRBV28	ASSSTSTDTQY
13	TRBJ2-7	TRBV6-6	ASSYQTSGSYEQY
10	TRBJ2-7	TRBV10-3	AISTGTYEQY
12	TRBJ2-7	TRBV5-4	ASTSSGRGDEQY
14	TRBJ2-5	TRBV7-9	ASSPLDTGGSETQY
12	TRBJ1-4	TRBV27	ASSRQGAQEKLF
12	TRBJ2-5	TRBV10-2	ASSEPSEGETQY
8	TRBJ2-1	TRBV28	ATRQRGQF
13	TRBJ2-2	TRBV2	ASSEKVVGTGELF
13	TRBJ1-5	TRBV6-5	ASSPGSGGNQPQH